This entry lists 22 T cell receptor beta chains sequenced from one sample in a study of long-term antiretroviral therapy in people with HIV. immunoSEQ v3.0 was run at survey level. The protocol was immunoSEQ multiplex PCR, while the TCRdb copy is restricted to in-frame clones and leaves out a portion. The sample records about 28,000 clones, 85% to 90% being singletons. The sample here was unsorted PBMCs, taken 3.2 years before starting antiretroviral therapy. The receptors originated from a man aged 45-65 years with HIV.

The chain joins TRBV6-1 to TRBJ1-5; 7 bases map to TRBD1. Trimming at V came to 9 bases and at J to 5 bases, leaving 10 bases not matched to a gene. The CDR3 is 14 amino acids. CDR1 and CDR2 (germline): MNHNS, SASEGT. CDR3 protein: CASGTGDFDQPQHF. The CDR3 DNA reads as TGTGCCAGTGGAACAGGGGACTTCGATCAGCCCCAGCATTTT.

The chain uses TRBV5-1 and TRBJ2-2; D not certain. Trimming pared 7 bases from V and 6 bases from J, leaving 16 bases between. This CDR3 region has 14 residues. Germline lookup yields CDR1 SGHRS and CDR2 YFSETQ. This chain's CDR3 is CASRIQRAPGELFF. The CDR3 nucleotides read TGCGCCAGCCGGATACAGAGAGCTCCCGGGGAGCTGTTTTTT.

The chain carries TRBV5-5 and TRBJ2-7, with TRBD2 as a possible D gene (6 bases). The CDR3 contains 14 residues. Trimming cost V 5 bases and J 9 bases, with 21 bases left between them. Germline CDR1 reads SGHKS; CDR2 reads YYEKEE (reference sequence). For the CDR3, the DNA is TGTGCCAGCAGTTATATGGGGGGACCCGGGACGCAGTACTTC. It specifies CASSYMGGPGTQYF.

The chain recombines TRBV11-3 with TRBJ1-1; possible D gene TRBD1, 6 bases. The V gene's germline CDR1 is SGHNT and CDR2 YENEEA. V dropped 4 bases and J dropped 3 bases, with 12 bases sitting between them. This CDR3 region has 14 residues. The CDR3 bases are TGTGCCAGCAGCTACACAGGGACGGACACTGAAGCTTTCTTT. Encoded protein: CASSYTGTDTEAFF.

The J gene is TRBJ1-2, the V gene TRBV10-3, with TRBD1 matching over 7 bases. Trimming cost V 10 bases and J 6 bases; bases outside gene matches: 14. The CDR3 is 14 amino acids. Germline V gives CDR1 ENHRY, CDR2 SYGVKD. The CDR3 spells CATYRQGEDDGYTF. The DNA of the CDR3 is TGTGCCACCTACCGACAGGGTGAGGATGATGGCTACACCTTC.

V is TRBV5-1 and J is TRBJ2-1; 10 bases line up with TRBD1. Trimming cost V 0 bases and J 6 bases; bases outside gene matches: 9. CDR1 SGHRS and CDR2 YFSETQ come from the germline V gene. The CDR3 extends over 17 amino acids. The DNA for the CDR3 is TGCGCCAGCAGCTTGGTTGCCCCGGGACAGGGGCTCAATGAGCAGTTCTTC. Translating gives CASSLVAPGQGLNEQFF.

The chain combines TRBV7-9 with TRBJ1-1, with D perhaps matching TRBD1 (6 bases). Germline-derived CDR1 and CDR2 are SEHNR and FQNEAQ (reference sequence). V lost 5 bases, J lost 7 bases, and 14 bases lay in between. The CDR3 covers 13 residues. In nucleotides, the CDR3 is TGTGCCAGCAGCCCGAACACAGGGAATGAAGCTTTCTTT. Translated, it gives CASSPNTGNEAFF.

This chain joins TRBV7-9 and TRBJ2-2; possible D gene TRBD1, 5 bases. V lost 3 bases and J lost 5, with 10 bases in between. The CDR3 has 14 amino acids. Germline assignment: CDR1 SEHNR and CDR2 FQNEAQ (reference sequence). The CDR3 sequence: CASSLGHGTGELFF. CDR3 DNA sequence: TGTGCCAGCAGCTTGGGGCACGGGACCGGGGAGCTGTTTTTT.

This chain uses TRBV29-1 with TRBJ2-3, with 8 bases that match TRBD1. In germline, CDR1 is SQVTM, CDR2 ANQGSEA. This CDR3 spans 13 amino acids. V shed 4 bases and J 5 bases; nucleotides not matched to a gene: 5. The CDR3 nucleotides read TGCAGCGTTGGATCCAGGGGGCTAGATACGCAGTATTTT. The encoded protein is CSVGSRGLDTQYF.

CDR3: CASSETGVGNEQFF. CDR3 sequence (DNA): TGTGCCAGCAGTGAGACAGGGGTCGGGAATGAGCAGTTCTTC. J is TRBJ2-1 and V is TRBV2; 8 nucleotides line up with TRBD1. Germline CDR1 is SNHLY and CDR2 is FYNNEI. The CDR3 totals 14 residues. V trimming: 3 bases; J trimming: 7 bases; junction bases outside the gene matches: 5.

This chain uses TRBV27 with TRBJ1-2; the D gene is possibly TRBD1 (6 bases). CDR1 is MNHEY, CDR2 SMNVEV, per germline (reference sequence). V shed 2 bases and J shed 3 bases, with 13 bases lying between them. This CDR3 comprises 15 residues. This CDR3 reads CASSLGQGPYYGYTF. CDR3 DNA: TGTGCCAGCAGTTTAGGGCAGGGGCCCTACTATGGCTACACCTTC.

V usage is TRBV6-5 and J usage is TRBJ2-7; tentatively, D is TRBD1 (7 bases). V lost 7 bases to trimming and J lost 7 bases, with 20 bases between them. Germline V gene data show CDR1 as MNHEY and CDR2 as SVGAGI. The CDR3 is made up of 14 amino acids. The CDR3 DNA reads as TGTGCCAGCAATGCGGGACAGCGGAGTCAGGAGCAGTACTTC. Protein: CASNAGQRSQEQYF.

J is TRBJ2-3 and V is TRBV7-8; 10 nucleotides agree with TRBD2. CDR1 SGHVS and CDR2 FQNEAQ come from the germline V gene. V shed 1 base and J 0 bases; nucleotides not matched to a gene: 16. This CDR3 comprises 21 residues. CDR3 nucleotide sequence: TGTGCCAGCAGCTTAGGGATGGGTGGACTAGCGGACTATCCTAGCACAGATACGCAGTATTTT. Translating it yields CASSLGMGGLADYPSTDTQYF.

The CDR3 bases are TGCGCCAGCAGCTTGATTGATAGGAACACTGAAGCTTTCTTT. Translating gives CASSLIDRNTEAFF. V usage is TRBV5-1 and J usage is TRBJ1-1; D ambiguous. V shed 1 base and J shed 1 base, with 8 bases lying between them. CDR1 is SGHRS and CDR2 is YFSETQ in the germline V gene. This CDR3 is built from 14 residues.

The V gene is TRBV2, the J gene TRBJ1-5; tentative D call: TRBD1 (5 bases). The CDR3 length is 14 residues. Trimming stripped 10 bases from V and 3 bases from J, with 16 bases between. From germline, CDR1 is SNHLY and CDR2 FYNNEI. This CDR3 reads CANSGSFSNQPQHF. The CDR3 nucleotides read TGTGCCAACTCAGGGAGTTTCTCCAATCAGCCCCAGCATTTT.

This clone was counted once. The V and J genes are TRBV6-5 and TRBJ2-5, with 8 positions matching TRBD2. V was pared by 4 bases and J by 5 bases, with 9 bases of the junction left unmatched. The CDR3 sequence is 15 residues long. Germline CDR1 MNHEY, CDR2 SVGAGI. In DNA form, the CDR3 reads TGTGCCAGCAGTTTATTCCGGGGGGGCCTTGAGACCCAGTACTTC. It translates to CASSLFRGGLETQYF.

The rearrangement links TRBV28 to TRBJ2-7; 8 positions match TRBD1. The CDR3 is made up of 14 amino acids. Germline V lookup: CDR1 MDHEN, CDR2 SYDVKM. Unmatched junction bases numbered 4, after V lost 2 bases and J lost 4 bases. Here the CDR3 DNA reads TGTGCCAGCAGTTTAGGGCAGGGGGCTTACGAGCAGTACTTC. It codes for CASSLGQGAYEQYF.

This chain connects TRBV6-1 to TRBJ1-5; D is unclear. Germline V gene sequence: CDR1 MNHNS, CDR2 SASEGT. The V end was cut by 3 bases, the J end by 0 bases, with 12 bases between. This CDR3 spans 16 amino acids. CDR3 DNA sequence: TGTGCCAGCAGTGACCCCGATGTTTATAGCAATCAGCCCCAGCATTTT. Translation: CASSDPDVYSNQPQHF.

V is TRBV28 and J is TRBJ1-6; possibly TRBD1 for D (6 bases). V was shortened by 6 bases and J by 4 bases, with 10 bases between the two germline ends. CDR3 size: 14 residues. In germline, CDR1 is MDHEN, CDR2 SYDVKM. CDR3 sequence (DNA): TGTGCCAGCAGGAAGGGGGGGTATAATTCACCCCTCCACTTT. Translating gives CASRKGGYNSPLHF.

The rearrangement uses TRBV27 and TRBJ2-7; 8 bases map to TRBD2. The germline V gene encodes CDR1 MNHEY and CDR2 SMNVEV (reference sequence). The CDR3 has 14 amino acids. With V trimmed by 2 bases and J by 12 bases, 12 bases remained unmatched. This CDR3 is CASSLPRSSGSLYF. The CDR3 coding sequence is TGTGCCAGCAGTTTACCCCGGTCGAGCGGGAGTTTGTACTTC.

The rearrangement joins TRBV15 to TRBJ1-5, with 8 bases lining up with TRBD1. The CDR3 runs to 17 residues. Germline CDR1 reads LNHNV; CDR2 reads YYDKDF (reference sequence). V lost 8 bases, J lost 2 bases, and 14 bases stayed unmatched. The chain's CDR3 is CATHPRGHSGGNQPQHF. The CDR3 DNA reads as TGTGCCACCCACCCCAGGGGGCATTCTGGTGGCAATCAGCCCCAGCATTTT.

The table lists this clone with a count of one. The DNA for the CDR3 is TGTGCCAGCTCAGAGTCTCTGAACACTGAAGCTTTCTTT. Its translation: CASSESLNTEAFF. The chain has TRBV18 and TRBJ1-1; D not certain. The V gene's germline CDR1 is KGHSH and CDR2 LQKENI. Trimming pared 5 bases from V and 0 bases from J, leaving 7 bases between. This CDR3 contains 13 residues. The full variable domain, its missing parts supplied by reference TRBV18 and TRBJ1-1, is NAGVMQNPRHLVRRRGQEARLRCSPMKGHSHVYWYRQLPEEGLKFMVYLQKENIIDESGMPKERFSAEFPKEGPSILRIQQVVRGDSAAYFCASSESLNTEAFFGQGTRLTVV.